The 26 T cell receptor beta chains reported below all come from one sample, sequenced in a study of STAT5B mutations in CD4+ large granular lymphocyte leukemia. Produced via immunoSEQ multiplex PCR; TCRdb's table is partial and in-frame only. The sample shows tens of thousands of clones, more than 75% of them seen only once. Sequenced: CD4+ T cells from blood buffy coats. The source is a human donor in good health.

The V and J genes are TRBV29-1 and TRBJ2-7, with TRBD2 matching 9 bases. The J segment lost 11 bases and the V segment lost 2 bases, leaving 7 bases of the junction unmatched. The CDR3 loop spans 12 amino acids. The germline V gene has CDR1 SQVTM and CDR2 ANQGSEA. This chain's CDR3 is CSVELAGPIEYF. The CDR3 nucleotides are TGCAGCGTTGAACTAGCGGGACCAATCGAGTACTTC.

This clone was observed a few times. The chain is built from TRBV29-1 and TRBJ2-6; either TRBD1 or TRBD2 may fit D (7 bases each). This CDR3 has 16 amino acids. Per the germline V gene, CDR1 is SQVTM and CDR2 is ANQGSEA. Trimming left V 3 bases short and J 2 bases short, with 14 bases between. The CDR3 nucleotides are TGCAGCGTTGAGGTACAGGGGAGGGCTGGGGCCAACGTCCTGACTTTC. Translating it yields CSVEVQGRAGANVLTF.

This clone appeared a few times. The chain carries TRBV14 and TRBJ1-1; D unclear. The CDR3 is made up of 13 amino acids. The germline CDR1 and CDR2 sequences are SGHDN and FVKESK. Between the trimmed V and J ends, which lost 1 base and 1 base, there was a span of 4 bases. This CDR3 is CASSQGGNTEAFF. The CDR3 DNA sequence: TGTGCCAGCAGCCAAGGGGGGAACACTGAAGCTTTCTTT.

This clone has more than one count but fewer than ten. This rearrangement joins TRBV11-2 to TRBJ1-2; D call uncertain. This CDR3 contains 13 residues. Trimming pared 3 bases from V and 8 bases from J, leaving 13 bases between. Germline V CDR1 and CDR2: SGHAT, FQNNGV. CDR3 protein: CASSFDPYAGYTF. CDR3 sequence (DNA): TGTGCCAGCAGCTTTGATCCGTATGCGGGCTACACCTTC.

The chain recombines TRBV28 with TRBJ2-7; D gene ambiguous. CDR3 size: 12 residues. V gave up 4 bases and J gave up 7 bases, with 11 bases separating them. Per germline, CDR1 MDHEN and CDR2 SYDVKM. The CDR3 loop is CASSYSGREQYF. The CDR3 DNA reads as TGTGCCAGCAGTTATTCCGGGCGGGAGCAGTACTTC.

DNA for the CDR3: TGTGCCAGCAGTTACACCACAGGGGGCGATCAGCCCCAGCATTTT. Encoded protein: CASSYTTGGDQPQHF. The V call is TRBV6-5, the J call TRBJ1-5, with 9 bases matching TRBD1. V gave up 2 bases and J gave up 5 bases; unmatched junction bases: 4. CDR1 is MNHEY and CDR2 is SVGAGI in the germline V gene. This CDR3 is built from 15 residues.

The chain recombines TRBV9 with TRBJ1-3; D perhaps matches TRBD1 (5 bases). This CDR3 is built from 16 residues. The germline V gene has CDR1 SGDLS and CDR2 YYNGEE. V lost 4 bases to trimming and J lost 0 bases, with 14 bases between them. The CDR3 DNA sequence: TGTGCCAGCAGCACCCAGACAGCCCTCTCTGGAAACACCATATATTTT. Translating gives CASSTQTALSGNTIYF. Full variable domain (rest looked up from reference TRBV9 and TRBJ1-3): DSGVTQTPKHLITATGQRVTLRCSPRSGDLSVYWYQQSLDQGLQFLIQYYNGEERAKGNILERFSAQQFPDLHSELNLSSLELGDSALYFCASSTQTALSGNTIYFGEGSWLTVV.

This clone was observed a handful of times. This sequence joins TRBV29-1 and TRBJ1-1; D uncertain. This CDR3 has 14 residues. V gave up 3 bases and J gave up 0 bases, with 11 bases separating them. CDR1 and CDR2 from the germline V gene are SQVTM and ANQGSEA. The CDR3 reads CSVDKNNMNTEAFF. The CDR3 DNA sequence: TGCAGCGTTGACAAGAACAACATGAACACTGAAGCTTTCTTT.

The chain employs TRBV19 and TRBJ2-7, with D perhaps TRBD1 (5 bases). Germline lookup yields CDR1 LNHDA and CDR2 SQIVND (reference sequence). V lost 3 bases and J 3 bases, leaving 15 bases between the germline ends. There are 15 residues in the CDR3. The CDR3 spells CASSITGTTLYEQYF. The CDR3, as DNA: TGTGCCAGTAGTATCACAGGTACAACCCTCTACGAGCAGTACTTC.

The CDR3 is CASSPTDGINEQFF. In DNA form, the CDR3 reads TGTGCCAGCAGTCCCACAGACGGAATCAATGAGCAGTTCTTC. The rearrangement joins TRBV28 to TRBJ2-1; D is unresolved. V was pared by 5 bases and J by 6 bases, with 14 bases between. Per germline, CDR1 MDHEN and CDR2 SYDVKM. CDR3 length: 14 residues.

V and J are TRBV28 and TRBJ2-3; D remains ambiguous. This CDR3 contains 13 residues. Germline V lookup: CDR1 MDHEN, CDR2 SYDVKM. V was clipped by 8 bases and J by 8 bases, with 17 bases between them. CDR3 DNA sequence: TGTGCCAGCGATGCAGGCACCCTTGGTACGCAGTATTTT. It encodes CASDAGTLGTQYF.

The V call is TRBV27, the J call TRBJ1-2; weak D call: TRBD1 (6 bases). With 0 bases removed from V and 3 bases from J, the gap between germline ends came to 8 bases. CDR1 and CDR2 from the germline V gene are MNHEY and SMNVEV (reference sequence). The CDR3 extends over 14 amino acids. CDR3 amino acids: CASSLSWTDYGYTF. In DNA, the CDR3 is TGTGCCAGCAGTTTATCTTGGACAGACTATGGCTACACCTTC.

The chain combines TRBV5-1 with TRBJ2-1; D is unclear. CDR3 size: 13 residues. V lost 3 bases and J 10 bases, leaving 14 bases between the germline ends. Germline V lookup: CDR1 SGHRS, CDR2 YFSETQ. The CDR3 DNA is TGCGCCAGCAGCTGGGTTGGAAATGTGGAGCAGTTCTTC. It specifies CASSWVGNVEQFF.

V usage is TRBV18 and J usage is TRBJ2-3, with 9 bases identical to TRBD1. Germline CDR1 reads KGHSH; CDR2 reads LQKENI. Trimming took 4 bases from V and 3 from J; bases not matched to a gene: 2. The CDR3 covers 14 residues. CDR3 protein: CASSLGQGTDTQYF. The CDR3 bases are TGTGCCAGCTCACTGGGACAGGGAACAGATACGCAGTATTTT.

The V and J genes are TRBV9 and TRBJ2-5; 7 nucleotides agree with TRBD1. Per germline, CDR1 SGDLS and CDR2 YYNGEE. The junction had 7 bases not matched to a gene; V was cut back by 4 bases and J by 4 bases. The CDR3 extends over 14 amino acids. CDR3 coding DNA: TGTGCCAGCAGCCTCGACAGGGCGGCAGAGACCCAGTACTTC. It specifies CASSLDRAAETQYF.

This clone turned up a few times. The genes are TRBV18 and TRBJ1-5; D possibly corresponds to TRBD1 (6 bases). The CDR3 has 13 residues. Deletions cut 3 bases from V and 5 bases from J, with 8 bases between. Germline-derived CDR1 and CDR2 are KGHSH and LQKENI. The CDR3 here is CASSPRGDQPQHF. CDR3 DNA: TGTGCCAGCTCACCGAGGGGGGATCAGCCCCAGCATTTT.

The chain is built from TRBV11-2 and TRBJ2-7; 11 bases align to TRBD2. The V gene end was trimmed by 4 bases and the J gene end by 6 bases; junction bases not matched to a gene: 2. Germline CDR1 reads SGHAT; CDR2 reads FQNNGV. The CDR3 length is 13 residues. The CDR3 DNA sequence: TGTGCCAGCAGCTCCGGGACTAGCGGCGAGCAGTACTTC. As protein: CASSSGTSGEQYF.

The chain joins TRBV4-3 to TRBJ2-7; 11 bases map to TRBD2. Germline CDR1 and CDR2: LGHNA and YSLEER. The CDR3 runs to 14 residues. The V segment lost 1 base and the J segment 7 bases; nucleotides outside the gene matches: 3. The CDR3 loop reads CASSQGLAGNEQYF. The CDR3 bases are TGCGCCAGCAGCCAAGGACTAGCGGGAAATGAGCAGTACTTC.

CDR3 region: CASSKMGRSLAKNIQYF. DNA of the CDR3: TGTGCCAGCAGCAAAATGGGACGGTCCTTAGCCAAAAACATTCAGTACTTC. The chain employs TRBV21-1 and TRBJ2-4. TRBV21-1 is deemed a pseudogene. The CDR3 sequence is 17 residues long.

This chain joins TRBV28 and TRBJ2-5; 9 positions match TRBD1. J was trimmed by 5 bases and V by 5 bases; bases with no gene match: 6. The CDR3 runs to 14 residues. Germline V lookup: CDR1 MDHEN, CDR2 SYDVKM. The CDR3 region has the DNA TGTGCCAGCAGTGTACTCGGACAGGGGGAGACCCAGTACTTC. Translation gives CASSVLGQGETQYF.

This clone was detected only a few times. The chain employs TRBV29-1 and TRBJ1-1; D is ambiguous. V lost 7 bases to trimming and J lost 5 bases, with 17 bases between them. In germline, CDR1 is SQVTM, CDR2 ANQGSEA. This CDR3 has 13 amino acids. The CDR3 coding sequence is TGCAGCGCTAAAGACGGACTGGGAACTGAAGCTTTCTTT. Residues: CSAKDGLGTEAFF.

V gene TRBV5-1 combines with J gene TRBJ2-5; 9 bases match TRBD2. The end of the DNA is better explained by TRBJ2-7, so the J call may be wrong. The germline CDR1 and CDR2 sequences are SGHRS and YFSETQ. The CDR3 has 15 amino acids. CDR3 residues: CASSLDSGGSYEQYF. The CDR3, as DNA: TGCGCCAGCAGCTTGGATAGCGGGGGTTCCTACGAGCAGTACTTC.

The chain has TRBV28 and TRBJ2-7; weak D call: TRBD1 (7 bases). Germline CDR1 reads MDHEN; CDR2 reads SYDVKM. V was pared by 7 bases and J by 1 base, with 17 bases between. This CDR3 is 15 amino acids long. The CDR3 region is CASTLSQGGSYEQYF. For the CDR3, the DNA is TGTGCCAGCACCCTAAGCCAGGGGGGATCCTACGAGCAGTACTTC. The variable domain in full, completed from reference TRBV28 and TRBJ2-7, reads DVKVTQSSRYLVKRTGEKVFLECVQDMDHENMFWYRQDPGLGLRLIYFSYDVKMKEKGDIPEGYSVSREKKERFSLILESASTNQTSMYLCASTLSQGGSYEQYFGPGTRLTVT.

The J gene is TRBJ2-7, the V gene TRBV2; TRBD2 aligns across 9 bases. J gave up 3 bases and V 5 bases, and 5 bases lay outside the gene matches. The germline V gene has CDR1 SNHLY and CDR2 FYNNEI. The CDR3 extends over 14 amino acids. CDR3 protein: CASSRSGGGYEQYF. As DNA, the CDR3 is TGTGCCAGCAGTCGTAGCGGGGGTGGCTACGAGCAGTACTTC.

There are a few counts of this clone. The gene calls are TRBV7-2 and TRBJ2-7, with TRBD2 matching 10 bases. CDR3 size: 14 residues. With 6 bases clipped from V and 2 bases from J, the junction kept 4 bases outside the gene matches. Germline V gene data show CDR1 as SGHTA and CDR2 as FQGNSA. The CDR3: CASSQLAGPYEQYF. Here the CDR3 DNA reads TGTGCCAGCAGTCAACTAGCGGGGCCCTACGAGCAGTACTTC.

This sequence joins TRBV7-7 and TRBJ2-1; the D call may be TRBD1 or TRBD2 (5 bases each). The V end was cut by 5 bases, the J end by 9 bases, with 8 bases between. Germline assignment: CDR1 SSHAT and CDR2 FNYEAQ (reference sequence). This CDR3 is 11 amino acids long. The CDR3 DNA is TGTGCCAGCAGCACAGGAGGTGAGCAGTTCTTC. This sequence encodes CASSTGGEQFF.